Presented here are 8 T cell receptor beta chains from one specimen sequenced in a study of T cells after posttransplantation cyclophosphamide. A marrow graft followed busulfan-fludarabine conditioning, with cyclophosphamide on days +3 and +4. Only in-frame clones appear in the TCRdb table, and some are missing; sequencing was by immunoSEQ multiplex PCR. Altogether about 27,000 clones were found in the sample, and no singletons occur. The starting material was PBMCs, obtained after allogeneic stem cell transplant with posttransplant cyclophosphamide. These receptors were taken from a young adult male patient who received an allogeneic stem cell transplant from a related donor, was CMV-positive, and had no GVHD. Some T cells may be the graft donor's.

This clone was counted at least ten times. The rearrangement uses TRBV18 and TRBJ2-3; TRBD1 matches 7 bases. Germline-derived CDR1 and CDR2 are KGHSH and LQKENI. The CDR3 loop spans 13 amino acids. The ends lost 3 bases at V and 3 bases at J; junction bases unmatched: 0. CDR3 DNA: TGTGCCAGCTCACCGACAGGGACAGATACGCAGTATTTT. Translation gives CASSPTGTDTQYF.

This clone was recorded at least ten times. The chain has TRBV29-1 and TRBJ1-1; D is ambiguous. The V gene lost 6 bases and the J gene lost 0 bases, with 11 bases spanning the gap. The V gene's germline CDR1 is SQVTM and CDR2 ANQGSEA. This CDR3 is 13 amino acids long. In DNA, the CDR3 is TGCAGCGTGCAGACACGTATGAACACTGAAGCTTTCTTT. It translates to CSVQTRMNTEAFF.

This clone was seen at least ten times. This chain joins TRBV5-5 and TRBJ2-1; 7 bases agree with TRBD2. The CDR3 covers 15 residues. V trimming: 4 bases; J trimming: 9 bases; junction bases outside the gene matches: 13. Germline-derived CDR1 and CDR2 are SGHKS and YYEKEE (reference sequence). The CDR3 loop reads CASSPPAGARGEQFF. In DNA form, the CDR3 reads TGTGCCAGCAGCCCTCCGGCGGGAGCTAGAGGTGAGCAGTTCTTC.

This clone was seen more than once but under ten times. The chain links TRBV6-5 to TRBJ2-7; TRBD2 agrees at 10 bases. The V segment lost 5 bases and the J segment 5 bases; nucleotides outside the gene matches: 9. The CDR3 totals 15 residues. The germline gives CDR1 MNHEY, CDR2 SVGAGI. The CDR3 nucleotides read TGTGCCAGCAGTAACAGAGCTAGCGGGAGTAACGAGCAGTACTTC. Amino acids: CASSNRASGSNEQYF.

The chain carries TRBV5-8 and TRBJ2-1, with D unclear. The V end was cut by 4 bases, the J end by 0 bases, with 17 bases between. The CDR3 sequence is 17 residues long. Germline CDR1 and CDR2: SGHTS and YDEGEE. The CDR3 coding sequence is TGTGCCAGCAGCATCTCCACTTCAGGAATCTCCTACAATGAGCAGTTCTTC. Translated, it gives CASSISTSGISYNEQFF.

This clone was recorded many times. This sequence joins TRBV10-1 and TRBJ2-1; D gene unclear. Germline CDR1 reads WNHNN; CDR2 reads SYGVQD (reference sequence). This CDR3 is 13 amino acids long. V lost 2 bases and J 6 bases, leaving 8 bases between the germline ends. Written as DNA, the CDR3 is TGCGCCAGCAGTGAGGGTAGTTCCAATGAGCAGTTCTTC. Translating gives CASSEGSSNEQFF.

This clone was recorded many times. The chain carries TRBV7-6 and TRBJ2-2, with 7 bases matching TRBD1. The V gene end was trimmed by 3 bases and the J gene end by 7 bases; junction bases not matched to a gene: 8. The CDR3 contains 15 residues. Germline lookup yields CDR1 SGHVS and CDR2 FNYEAQ. CDR3: CASSFETGYSGELFF. CDR3 coding DNA: TGTGCCAGCAGCTTCGAGACAGGGTATAGCGGGGAGCTGTTTTTT.

The sample holds many counts of this clone. V gene TRBV6-6 combines with J gene TRBJ2-7; 8 nucleotides align to TRBD1. The germline V gene encodes CDR1 MNHNY and CDR2 SVGAGI (reference sequence). V trimming: 4 bases; J trimming: 3 bases; junction bases outside the gene matches: 2. The CDR3 is 13 amino acids. The CDR3 here is CASSSGTGYEQYF. CDR3 DNA: TGTGCCAGCAGTTCCGGGACAGGCTACGAGCAGTACTTC.